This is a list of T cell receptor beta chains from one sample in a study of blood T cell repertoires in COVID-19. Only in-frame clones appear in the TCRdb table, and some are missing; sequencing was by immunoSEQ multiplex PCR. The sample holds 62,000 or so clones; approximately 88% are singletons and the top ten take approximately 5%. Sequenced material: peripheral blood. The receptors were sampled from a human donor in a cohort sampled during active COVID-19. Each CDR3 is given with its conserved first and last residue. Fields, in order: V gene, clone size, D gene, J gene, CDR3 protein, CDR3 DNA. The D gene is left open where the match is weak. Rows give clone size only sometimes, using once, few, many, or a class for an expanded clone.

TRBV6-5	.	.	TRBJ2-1	CASSQPGPYNEQFF	TGTGCCAGCAGCCAACCTGGCCCCTACAATGAGCAGTTCTTC
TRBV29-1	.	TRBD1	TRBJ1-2	CSAGTGYGYTF	TGCAGCGCCGGGACAGGGTACGGCTACACCTTC
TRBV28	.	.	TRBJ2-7	CASSLSSANSYEQYF	TGTGCCAGCAGTTTATCTAGCGCCAACTCCTACGAGCAGTACTTC
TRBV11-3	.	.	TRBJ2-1	CASSIFKVDSDEQFF	TGTGCCAGCAGCATTTTCAAGGTTGACTCCGATGAGCAGTTCTTC
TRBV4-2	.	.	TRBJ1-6	CASSQGGVSSYNSPLHF	TGTGCCAGCAGCCAAGGCGGTGTAAGCTCCTATAATTCACCCCTCCACTTT
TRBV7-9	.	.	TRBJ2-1	CASSVGGPDNEQFF	TGTGCCAGCAGCGTCGGGGGGCCCGACAATGAGCAGTTCTTC
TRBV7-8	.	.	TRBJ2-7	CASSLVARSSYEQYF	TGTGCCAGCAGCTTAGTTGCTAGGAGCTCCTACGAGCAGTACTTC
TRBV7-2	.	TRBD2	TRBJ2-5	CASSSGLAGGRETQYF	TGTGCCAGCAGCTCCGGACTAGCGGGGGGCCGGGAGACCCAGTACTTC
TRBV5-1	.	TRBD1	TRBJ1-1	CASSLGQGGTEAFF	TGCGCCAGCAGCTTGGGACAGGGAGGCACTGAAGCTTTCTTT
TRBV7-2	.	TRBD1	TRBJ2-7	CASSWDRVREQYF	TGTGCCAGCAGCTGGGACAGGGTTCGTGAGCAGTACTTC
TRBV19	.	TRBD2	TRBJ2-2	CASSTGGLAGGTGELFF	TGTGCCAGTAGTACCGGGGGGCTAGCGGGAGGTACCGGGGAGCTGTTTTTT
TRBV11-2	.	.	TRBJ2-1	CASSLGQGWNEQFF	TGTGCCAGCAGCTTAGGGCAGGGATGGAATGAGCAGTTCTTC
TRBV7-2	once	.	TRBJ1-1	CASSQGLRQNTEAFF	TGTGCCAGCAGCCAGGGCCTGCGGCAAAACACTGAAGCTTTCTTT
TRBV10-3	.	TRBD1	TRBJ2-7	CAISEYPPTTGSSYEQYF	TGTGCCATCAGTGAGTATCCCCCCACGACAGGGAGCTCCTACGAGCAGTACTTC
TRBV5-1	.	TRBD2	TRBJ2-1	CASSRGLAGGPDQGEQFF	TGCGCCAGCAGCAGGGGACTAGCGGGAGGGCCGGATCAGGGTGAGCAGTTCTTC
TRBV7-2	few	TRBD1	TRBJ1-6	CASSLGGGDYSPLHF	TGTGCCAGCAGCTTAGGAGGGGGCGATTATTCACCCCTCCACTTT
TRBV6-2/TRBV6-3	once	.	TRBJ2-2	CASSRRGLPTPLNTGELFF	TGTGCCAGCAGCCGCCGAGGACTACCGACTCCCTTAAACACCGGGGAGCTGTTTTTT
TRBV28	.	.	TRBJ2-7	CASRLTGVNYEQYF	TGTGCCAGCAGGCTGACGGGGGTAAACTACGAGCAGTACTTC
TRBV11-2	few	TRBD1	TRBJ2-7	CASSLSDRGAYEQYF	TGTGCCAGCAGCTTATCAGACAGGGGCGCCTACGAGCAGTACTTC
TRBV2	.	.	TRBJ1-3	CASSEAIRGSGNTIYF	TGTGCCAGCAGTGAAGCTATCAGGGGCTCTGGAAACACCATATATTTT
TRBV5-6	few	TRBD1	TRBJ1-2	CASSLEVDRPNVPFYTF	TGTGCCAGCAGCTTGGAGGTGGACAGGCCGAATGTGCCTTTCTACACCTTC
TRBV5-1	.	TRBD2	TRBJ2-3	CASSLEGTSGGLTDTQYF	TGCGCCAGCAGCTTGGAGGGGACTAGCGGGGGGCTCACAGATACGCAGTATTTT
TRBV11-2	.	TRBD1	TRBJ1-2	CASSSPGQASGYTF	TGTGCCAGCAGCTCACCGGGACAGGCTTCTGGCTACACCTTC
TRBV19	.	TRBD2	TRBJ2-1	CASSLTGTSGGASEQFF	TGTGCCAGTAGTCTCACCGGGACTAGCGGGGGGGCCTCTGAGCAGTTCTTC
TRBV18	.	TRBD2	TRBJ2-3	CASSPLSAGGRRGTDTQYF	TGTGCCAGCTCACCATTATCCGCGGGGGGGCGACGCGGCACAGATACGCAGTATTTT
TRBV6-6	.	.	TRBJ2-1	CASSYRNNNEQFF	TGTGCCAGCAGTTACCGTAACAACAATGAGCAGTTCTTC
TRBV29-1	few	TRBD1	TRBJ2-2	CSARQGEYAGELFF	TGCAGCGCCCGTCAGGGGGAATATGCCGGGGAGCTGTTTTTT
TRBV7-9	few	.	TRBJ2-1	CASSLGLASYNEQFF	TGTGCCAGCAGCTTAGGTCTAGCGTCCTACAATGAGCAGTTCTTC
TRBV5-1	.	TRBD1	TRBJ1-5	CASSWGTGAQPQHF	TGCGCCAGCAGCTGGGGGACAGGGGCCCAGCCCCAGCATTTT
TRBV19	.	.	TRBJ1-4	CATGGAPNEKLFF	TGTGCCACCGGAGGGGCACCTAATGAAAAACTGTTTTTT
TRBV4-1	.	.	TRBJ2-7	CASTPGPSPHYEQYF	TGCGCCAGCACGCCAGGGCCTTCACCACACTACGAGCAGTACTTC
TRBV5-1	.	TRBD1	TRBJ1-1	CASSPHARDRGLAFF	TGCGCCAGCAGCCCACACGCGCGGGACAGGGGGCTGGCTTTCTTT
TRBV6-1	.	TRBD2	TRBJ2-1	CASSETLSSGSRIYNEQFF	TGTGCCAGCAGTGAAACCCTAAGTAGCGGGAGTCGTATTTACAATGAGCAGTTCTTC
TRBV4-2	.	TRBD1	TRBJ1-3	CASSQEGGGGPGNTIYF	TGTGCCAGCAGCCAAGAAGGGGGCGGGGGGCCTGGAAACACCATATATTTT
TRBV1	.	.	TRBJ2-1	CTSRITQRAIYNEQFF	TGCACCAGCAGGATAACCCAGCGGGCGATCTACAATGAGCAGTTCTTC
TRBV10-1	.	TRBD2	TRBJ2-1	CASSEAGGRSYNEQFF	TGCGCCAGCAGTGAGGCCGGCGGGAGGTCCTACAATGAGCAGTTCTTC
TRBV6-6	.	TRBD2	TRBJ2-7	CASTRGSGTYEQYF	TGTGCCAGCACCCGAGGTAGCGGGACCTACGAGCAGTACTTC
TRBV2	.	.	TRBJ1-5	CASREQAHSNQPQHF	TGTGCCAGCAGGGAACAGGCCCATAGCAATCAGCCCCAGCATTTT
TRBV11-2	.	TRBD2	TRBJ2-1	CASNLLGGSYNEQFF	TGTGCCAGCAACCTACTGGGGGGGAGTTACAATGAGCAGTTCTTC
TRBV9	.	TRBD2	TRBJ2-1	CASSVVSTSGTMEQFF	TGTGCCAGCAGCGTAGTATCCACTAGCGGCACGATGGAGCAGTTCTTC
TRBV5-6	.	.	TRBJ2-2	CASSFRVGELFF	TGTGCCAGCAGCTTCAGGGTGGGGGAGCTGTTTTTT
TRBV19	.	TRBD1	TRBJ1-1	CASREKGQGNTEAFF	TGTGCCAGTAGGGAAAAAGGACAGGGAAACACTGAAGCTTTCTTT